This TCR beta chain was identified during a study of cytomegalovirus exposure and HLA in healthy donors. Study-level findings and limits: Prediction of most subjects' HLA-A and HLA-B alleles by TCR beta sequences was reportedly accurate. Whilst most TCR sequences proved rare, a subset of public TCRs occurred across many donors. At a 0.05 false discovery rate, a later analysis found around 15,000 TCR beta sequences to be associated with HLA alleles.

In germline, CDR1 is LGHNA, CDR2 YNFKEQ. The length of the CDR3 is 16 residues. Unmatched junction bases numbered 6, after V lost 4 bases and J lost 1 base. On this clone: The antigen remains unidentified.

PCR employed 60 Vbeta and 13 Jbeta primers. Methods used by the authors: Per a later analysis, the number of unique TCR beta chains was around 80 million, of which 9 million to 14 million were shared. Assay: immunoSEQ multiplex PCR; the TCRdb copy retains only in-frame clones and omits some. V and J calls and clone size are given by that table; D and trimming were obtained from the DNA. Found here are 95,000 to 150,000 clones, about 80% of them singletons; the top ten hold less than 3.5%. The sample taken for sequencing was PBMCs. This chain connects TRBV4-2 to TRBJ1-5; 8 nucleotides match TRBD1. This clonotype originated in a woman in her forties in good health and CMV-seropositive. CDR3: CASSPQGATSNQPQHF. The CDR3 coding sequence is TGTGCCAGCAGCCCCCAGGGGGCAACAAGCAATCAGCCCCAGCATTTT.